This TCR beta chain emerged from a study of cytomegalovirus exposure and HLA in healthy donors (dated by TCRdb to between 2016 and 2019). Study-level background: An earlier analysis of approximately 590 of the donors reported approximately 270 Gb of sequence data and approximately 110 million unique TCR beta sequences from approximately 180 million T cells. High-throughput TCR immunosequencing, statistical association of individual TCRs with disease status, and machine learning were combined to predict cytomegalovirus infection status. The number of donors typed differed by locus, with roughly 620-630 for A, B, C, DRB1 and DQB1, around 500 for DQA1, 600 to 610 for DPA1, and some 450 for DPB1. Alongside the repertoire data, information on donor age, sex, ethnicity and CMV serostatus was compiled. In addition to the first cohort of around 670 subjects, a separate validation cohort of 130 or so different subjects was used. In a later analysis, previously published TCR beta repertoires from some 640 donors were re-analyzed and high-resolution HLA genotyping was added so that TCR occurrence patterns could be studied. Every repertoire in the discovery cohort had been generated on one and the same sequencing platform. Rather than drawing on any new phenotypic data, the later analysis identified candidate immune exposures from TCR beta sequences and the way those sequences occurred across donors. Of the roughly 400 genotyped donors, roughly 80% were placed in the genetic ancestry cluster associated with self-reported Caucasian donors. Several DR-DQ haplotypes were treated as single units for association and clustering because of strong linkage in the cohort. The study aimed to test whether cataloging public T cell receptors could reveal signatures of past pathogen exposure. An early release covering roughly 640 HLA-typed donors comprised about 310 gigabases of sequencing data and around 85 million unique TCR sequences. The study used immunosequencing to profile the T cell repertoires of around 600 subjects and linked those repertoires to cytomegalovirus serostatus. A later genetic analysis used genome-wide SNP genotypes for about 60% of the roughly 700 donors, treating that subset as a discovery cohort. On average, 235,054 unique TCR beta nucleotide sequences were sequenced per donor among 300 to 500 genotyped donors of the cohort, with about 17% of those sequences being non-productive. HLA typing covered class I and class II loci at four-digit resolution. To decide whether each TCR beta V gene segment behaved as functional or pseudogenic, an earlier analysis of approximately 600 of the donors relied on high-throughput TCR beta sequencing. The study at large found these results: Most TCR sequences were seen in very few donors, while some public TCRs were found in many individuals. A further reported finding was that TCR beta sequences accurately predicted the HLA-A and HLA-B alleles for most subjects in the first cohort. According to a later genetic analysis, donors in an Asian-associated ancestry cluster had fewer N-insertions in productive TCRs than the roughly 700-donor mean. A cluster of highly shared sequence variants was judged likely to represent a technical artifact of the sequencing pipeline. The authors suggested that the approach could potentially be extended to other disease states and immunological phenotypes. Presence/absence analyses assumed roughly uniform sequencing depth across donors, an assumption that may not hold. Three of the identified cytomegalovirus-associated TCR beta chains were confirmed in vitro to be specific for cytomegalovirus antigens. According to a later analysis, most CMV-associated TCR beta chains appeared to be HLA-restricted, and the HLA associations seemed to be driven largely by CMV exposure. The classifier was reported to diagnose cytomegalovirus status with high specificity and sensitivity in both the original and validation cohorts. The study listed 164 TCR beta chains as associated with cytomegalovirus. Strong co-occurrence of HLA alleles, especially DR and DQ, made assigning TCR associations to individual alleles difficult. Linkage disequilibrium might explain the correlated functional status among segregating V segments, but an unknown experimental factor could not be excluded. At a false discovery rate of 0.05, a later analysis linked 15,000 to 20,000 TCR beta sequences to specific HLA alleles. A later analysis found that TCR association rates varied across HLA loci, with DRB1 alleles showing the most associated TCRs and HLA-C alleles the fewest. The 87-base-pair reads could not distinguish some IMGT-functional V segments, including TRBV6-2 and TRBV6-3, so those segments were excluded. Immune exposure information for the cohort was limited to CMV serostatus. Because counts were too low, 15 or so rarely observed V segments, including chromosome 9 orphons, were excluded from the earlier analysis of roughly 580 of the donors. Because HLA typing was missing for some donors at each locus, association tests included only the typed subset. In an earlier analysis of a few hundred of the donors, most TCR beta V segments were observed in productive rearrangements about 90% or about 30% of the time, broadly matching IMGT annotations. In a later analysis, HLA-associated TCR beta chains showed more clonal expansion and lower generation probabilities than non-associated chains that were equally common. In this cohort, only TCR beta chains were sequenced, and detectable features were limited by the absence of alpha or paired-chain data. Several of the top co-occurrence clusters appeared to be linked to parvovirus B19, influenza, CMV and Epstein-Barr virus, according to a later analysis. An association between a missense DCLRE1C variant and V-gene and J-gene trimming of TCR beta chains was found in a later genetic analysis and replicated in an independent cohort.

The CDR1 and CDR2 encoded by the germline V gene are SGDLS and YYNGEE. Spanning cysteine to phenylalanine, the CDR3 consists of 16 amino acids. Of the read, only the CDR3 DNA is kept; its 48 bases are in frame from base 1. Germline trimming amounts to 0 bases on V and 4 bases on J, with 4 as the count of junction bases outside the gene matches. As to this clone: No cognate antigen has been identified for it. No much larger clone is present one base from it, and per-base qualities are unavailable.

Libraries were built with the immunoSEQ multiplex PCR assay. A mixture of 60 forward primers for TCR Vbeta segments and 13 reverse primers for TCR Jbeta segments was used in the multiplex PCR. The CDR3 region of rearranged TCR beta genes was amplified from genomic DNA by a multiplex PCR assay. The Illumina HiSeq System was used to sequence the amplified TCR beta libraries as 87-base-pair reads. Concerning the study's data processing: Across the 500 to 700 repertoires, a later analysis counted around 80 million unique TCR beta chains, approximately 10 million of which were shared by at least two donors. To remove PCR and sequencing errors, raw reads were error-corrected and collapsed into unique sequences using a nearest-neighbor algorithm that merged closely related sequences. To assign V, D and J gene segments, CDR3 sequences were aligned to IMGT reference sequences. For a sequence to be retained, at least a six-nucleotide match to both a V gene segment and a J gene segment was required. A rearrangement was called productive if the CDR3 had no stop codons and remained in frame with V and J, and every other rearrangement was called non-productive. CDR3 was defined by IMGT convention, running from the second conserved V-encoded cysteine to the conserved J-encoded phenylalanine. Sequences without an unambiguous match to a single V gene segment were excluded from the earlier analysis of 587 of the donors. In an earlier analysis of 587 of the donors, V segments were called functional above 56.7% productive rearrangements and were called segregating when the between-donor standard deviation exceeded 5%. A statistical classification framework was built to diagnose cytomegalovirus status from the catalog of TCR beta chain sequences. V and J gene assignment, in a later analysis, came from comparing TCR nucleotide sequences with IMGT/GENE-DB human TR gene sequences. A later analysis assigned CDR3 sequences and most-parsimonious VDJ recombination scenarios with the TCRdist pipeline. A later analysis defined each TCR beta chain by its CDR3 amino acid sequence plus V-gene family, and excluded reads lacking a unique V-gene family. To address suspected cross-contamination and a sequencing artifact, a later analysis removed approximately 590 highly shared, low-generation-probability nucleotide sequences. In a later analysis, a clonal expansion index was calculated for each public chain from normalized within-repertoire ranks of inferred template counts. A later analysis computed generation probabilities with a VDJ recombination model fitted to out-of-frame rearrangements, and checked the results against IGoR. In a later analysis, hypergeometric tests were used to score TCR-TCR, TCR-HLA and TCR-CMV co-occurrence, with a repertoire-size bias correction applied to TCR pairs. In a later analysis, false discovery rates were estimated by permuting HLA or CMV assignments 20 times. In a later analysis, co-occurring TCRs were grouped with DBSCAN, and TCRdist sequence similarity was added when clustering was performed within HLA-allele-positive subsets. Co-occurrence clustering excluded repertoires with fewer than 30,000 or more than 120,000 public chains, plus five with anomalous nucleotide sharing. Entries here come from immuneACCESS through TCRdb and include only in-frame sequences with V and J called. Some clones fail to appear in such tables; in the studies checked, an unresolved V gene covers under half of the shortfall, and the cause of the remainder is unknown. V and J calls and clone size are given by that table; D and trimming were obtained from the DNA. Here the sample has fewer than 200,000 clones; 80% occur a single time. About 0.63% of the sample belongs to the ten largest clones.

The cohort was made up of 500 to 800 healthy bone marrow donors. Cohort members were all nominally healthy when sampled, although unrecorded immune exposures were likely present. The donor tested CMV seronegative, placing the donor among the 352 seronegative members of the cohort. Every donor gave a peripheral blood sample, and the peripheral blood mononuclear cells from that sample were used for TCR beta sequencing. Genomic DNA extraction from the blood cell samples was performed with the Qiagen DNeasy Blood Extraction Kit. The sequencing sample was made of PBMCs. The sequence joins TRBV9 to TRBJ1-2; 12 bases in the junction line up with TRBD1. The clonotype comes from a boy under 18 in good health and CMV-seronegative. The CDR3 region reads CASSVGWDRGLYGYTF. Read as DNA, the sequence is TGTGCCAGCAGCGTAGGGTGGGACAGGGGGCTCTATGGCTACACCTTC. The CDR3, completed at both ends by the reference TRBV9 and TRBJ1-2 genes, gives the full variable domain DSGVTQTPKHLITATGQRVTLRCSPRSGDLSVYWYQQSLDQGLQFLIQYYNGEERAKGNILERFSAQQFPDLHSELNLSSLELGDSALYFCASSVGWDRGLYGYTFGSGTRLTVV.